This entry is about one T cell receptor beta chain. The junction differs from germline at one of its ends, possibly a read error. The entry originates in a study of blood T cell repertoires in COVID-19. TCRdb's copy holds only in-frame clones and misses some; the assay was immunoSEQ multiplex PCR. Of around 100,000 clones in the sample, over 85% were seen once. CDR3 length: 8 residues. Germline V CDR1 and CDR2: SGHNT, YYREEE (reference sequence). The clonotype originates from a woman aged 80 or over in a cohort sampled during active COVID-19. The gene calls are TRBV5-4 and TRBJ2-5; no clear D gene. Sequenced: peripheral blood. The CDR3 DNA sequence: TGTGCCAGCTCACCCCGCGACTTC. This sequence encodes CASSPRDF.